The 14 T cell receptor beta chains given below trace back to one sample, sequenced in a study of CXCR3-negative and CXCR3-positive naive CD8 T cells. Study-wide results and caveats: In CXCR3-positive naive cells, the TRB CDR3s were more hydrophobic than in CXCR3-negative naive cells.

It was by 5' RACE with UMI labels that the TRB cDNA libraries were prepared. TCRdb derives one entry per CDR3 protein from the 5' RACE reads, leaving out DNA. This sample's table has 80,000 to 100,000 distinct CDR3 sequences. Their target antigens are unknown. Sequences were obtained from naive CXCR3+ CD8+ T cells from blood. Subset indicated: CD45RO-CCR7+CD27+CD95- naive CD8+ T cells expressing CXCR3 (TNR3+). These TCRs come from a human donor in good health. Some clones in this sample may be carry-over from other donors' samples.

The V and J genes are TRBV28 and TRBJ2-1; TCRdb's assignment of TRBD2 cannot be checked, as there is no DNA. The CDR3 extends over 16 amino acids. In germline, CDR1 is MDHEN, CDR2 SYDVKM. The CDR3 protein is CASSLYETSGNNEQFF.

The chain links TRBV7-9 to TRBJ1-2; as DNA is missing, the TRBD1 call by TCRdb cannot be tested. The CDR3 is 16 residues long. Germline CDR1 and CDR2: SEHNR and FQNEAQ (reference sequence). CDR3 amino acids: CASSLVDGTGQAGYTF.

The chain is built from TRBV28 and TRBJ2-3; TCRdb's D call, TRBD2, is unchecked because there is no DNA. Germline CDR1 is MDHEN and CDR2 is SYDVKM. The CDR3 length is 14 residues. This CDR3 is CASTGTLWPDTQYF.

The chain combines TRBV6-2 or TRBV6-3 with TRBJ2-7; TCRdb names TRBD1, which stays unverified in the absence of DNA. Germline V CDR1 and CDR2: MNHEY, SVGEGT. This CDR3 contains 13 residues. The CDR3: CATAPVNSYEQYF.

The rearrangement uses TRBV16 and TRBJ1-1; TCRdb proposes TRBD1, but this gene call is untestable without DNA. The germline CDR1 and CDR2 sequences are KGHSY and FQNENV. The CDR3 consists of 14 residues. CDR3 region: CASSQGVPNTEAFF.

This chain links TRBV7-9 with TRBJ2-1; TCRdb lists TRBD1, though no DNA is available to test this call. CDR1 and CDR2 (germline): SEHNR, FQNEAQ (reference sequence). The CDR3 totals 16 residues. CDR3 region: CASRPGWAGEVDEQFF.

The J gene is TRBJ1-5, the V gene TRBV6-5. CDR1 MNHEY and CDR2 SVGAGI come from the germline V gene. This CDR3 has 14 residues. CDR3 loop: CASSLDQGNQPQHF.

The chain couples TRBV12-3 or TRBV12-4 to TRBJ1-1; there is no DNA to check the TCRdb D call of TRBD1. The CDR3 is 15 amino acids. The CDR3 is CASSLPGWSDTEAFF.

The chain joins TRBV6-5 to TRBJ1-2; TCRdb reports TRBD1, a call that lacks DNA to check it against. Germline V gives CDR1 MNHEY, CDR2 SVGAGI. The CDR3 length is 13 residues. This chain's CDR3 is CASSSGQGYGYTF.

The rearrangement links TRBV29-1 to TRBJ2-3; TCRdb returns TRBD1, unconfirmable since there is no DNA. CDR3 length: 15 residues. From germline, CDR1 is SQVTM and CDR2 ANQGSEA. The CDR3 sequence is CSVGTRGGAAGTQYF.

The chain joins TRBV7-9 to TRBJ2-2; with no DNA, the TCRdb D assignment of TRBD1 cannot be verified. The CDR3 runs 16 residues. The germline CDR1 and CDR2 sequences are SEHNR and FQNEAQ (reference sequence). This CDR3 is CASSLPTGQHTGELFF.

V and J are TRBV5-1 and TRBJ2-1. CDR3 length: 15 residues. Germline CDR1 reads SGHRS; CDR2 reads YFSETQ. CDR3 sequence reads: CASSSVPRMSNEQFF. The full variable domain, with the rest looked up from reference TRBV5-1 and TRBJ2-1, is KAGVTQTPRYLIKTRGQQVTLSCSPISGHRSVSWYQQTPGQGLQFLFEYFSETQRNKGNFPGRFSGRQFSNSRSEMNVSTLELGDSALYLCASSSVPRMSNEQFFGPGTRLTVL.

V usage is TRBV9 and J usage is TRBJ2-7. Germline V gene data show CDR1 as SGDLS and CDR2 as YYNGEE. The CDR3 length is 12 residues. The CDR3 reads CASSEGGDEQYF.

The chain has TRBV27 and TRBJ2-3; with no DNA, the TCRdb D assignment of TRBD2 cannot be verified. Germline V gene lookup returns CDR1 MNHEY and CDR2 SMNVEV (reference sequence). The CDR3 runs 16 residues. The CDR3 spells CASSSLTSGEPDTQYF.